Sequencing of this T cell receptor beta chain was carried out in a study of cytomegalovirus exposure and HLA in healthy donors. The CDR3 spans 14 residues. Germline lookup yields CDR1 SGDLS and CDR2 YYNGEE. The germline V and J ends were trimmed by 0 bases and 1 base, with 7 bases remaining between them. Study outcomes and limitations: Highly shared sequence variants in one cluster were likely a sequencing artifact. In an earlier analysis, about 90% or about 30%: the productive usage of most TCR beta V segments. Some V segments could not be told apart, so they were left out, TRBV6-2 and TRBV6-3 among them. The classifier reportedly diagnosed cytomegalovirus status with high sensitivity and specificity.

Remarks on this clone: Antigen specificity is unknown.

The PCR ran on 60 Vbeta and 13 Jbeta primers. Generated by immunoSEQ multiplex PCR, the TCRdb table keeps only in-frame clones and is missing some. The table for this sample gives around 75,000 clones. This rearrangement joins TRBV9 to TRBJ1-1; D call uncertain. The sequence was obtained from a boy aged 5 to 17 in good health and CMV-seronegative. The sequenced material came from PBMCs. DNA for the CDR3: TGTGCCAGCAGCGTAGGAGGATCGAACACTGAAGCTTTCTTT. The encoded protein is CASSVGGSNTEAFF.